This passage covers 20 T cell receptor beta chains from one sample sequenced in a study of radiotherapy plus CTLA-4 blockade in lung cancer. Profiling relied on immunoSEQ multiplex PCR, and the TCRdb table lists in-frame clones only, not all of them. The sample shows 65,000 to 85,000 clones, 76% of them seen only once. The material was peripheral blood, obtained from a patient treated with radiotherapy plus ipilimumab. All receptors come from a human donor with non-small cell lung cancer whose response to radiotherapy plus ipilimumab could not be evaluated. Some clones in this sample may be carry-over from other donors' samples.

The chain carries TRBV5-1 and TRBJ2-3; TRBD2 matches 12 bases. The CDR3 totals 16 residues. V lost 2 bases, J lost 1 base, and 2 bases stayed unmatched. Per the germline V gene, CDR1 is SGHRS and CDR2 is YFSETQ. CDR3: CASSLTSGGRTDTQYF. The CDR3 coding sequence is TGCGCCAGCAGCTTAACTAGCGGGGGGCGCACAGATACGCAGTATTTT.

The chain carries TRBV30 and TRBJ1-3; no definite D call. The CDR3 totals 13 residues. V lost 4 bases and J 0 bases, leaving 7 bases between the germline ends. Germline CDR1 is GTSNPN and CDR2 is SVGIG (reference sequence). The CDR3 coding sequence is TGTGCCTGGAACCGGGACTCTGGAAACACCATATATTTT. Protein: CAWNRDSGNTIYF.

J is TRBJ2-5 and V is TRBV25-1; the match to TRBD2 covers 15 bases. Germline CDR1 MGHDK, CDR2 SYGVNS. There are 17 residues in the CDR3. Unmatched junction bases numbered 7, after V lost 3 bases and J lost 5 bases. CDR3 amino acids: CASSDGGLAGGHETQYF. The CDR3 coding sequence is TGTGCCAGCAGTGATGGAGGACTAGCGGGGGGGCATGAGACCCAGTACTTC.

The V gene is TRBV5-1, the J gene TRBJ2-7, with D possibly matching TRBD1 (6 bases). Germline CDR1 SGHRS, CDR2 YFSETQ. The CDR3 contains 14 residues. Trimming left V 4 bases short and J 6 bases short, with 17 bases between. This CDR3 reads CASSGQGTFGEQYF. CDR3 DNA: TGCGCCAGCAGCGGGCAGGGGACGTTTGGCGAGCAGTACTTC.

The chain recombines TRBV5-1 with TRBJ2-5; 14 bases are shared with TRBD2. Unmatched junction bases numbered 7, after V lost 4 bases and J lost 5 bases. The CDR3 extends over 16 amino acids. Germline V gives CDR1 SGHRS, CDR2 YFSETQ. The CDR3 here is CASSQGLAGAGETQYF. CDR3 nucleotides: TGCGCCAGCAGCCAGGGACTAGCGGGGGCAGGGGAGACCCAGTACTTC.

CDR3 DNA sequence: TGTGCCAGCTCACCGTCCGTGGTCCGGGAGACCCAGTACTTC. This encodes CASSPSVVRETQYF. The chain employs TRBV18 and TRBJ2-5; D not certain. The CDR3 runs to 14 residues. CDR1 is KGHSH and CDR2 is LQKENI in the germline V gene. Deletions cut 3 bases from V and 5 bases from J, with 13 bases between.

V and J are TRBV28 and TRBJ1-4, with 9 bases identical to TRBD1. V was pared by 4 bases and J by 3 bases, with 12 bases of the junction left unmatched. CDR1 and CDR2 (germline): MDHEN, SYDVKM. This CDR3 contains 18 residues. CDR3 DNA: TGTGCCAGCAGTTCCCTACAGGGGGCGGCGGGTCCTAATGAAAAACTGTTTTTT. It yields the protein CASSSLQGAAGPNEKLFF.

This clone was picked up a small number of times. This chain links TRBV13 with TRBJ2-7; no definite D call. CDR1 is PRHDT and CDR2 is FYEKMQ in the germline V gene (reference sequence). The CDR3 extends over 13 amino acids. The V end lost 6 bases, the J end lost 2 bases, and 11 bases lay between the germline ends. CDR3 nucleotide sequence: TGTGCCAGCAGTCGCGGCCGTACCTACGAGCAGTACTTC. Protein: CASSRGRTYEQYF.

The J gene is TRBJ2-7, the V gene TRBV7-8; TRBD2 agrees at 9 bases. Germline assignment: CDR1 SGHVS and CDR2 FQNEAQ. J was trimmed by 4 bases and V by 5 bases; bases with no gene match: 6. The CDR3 is 14 amino acids. CDR3 bases: TGTGCCAGCAGCAACAGCGGGGGGACATACGAGCAGTACTTC. It codes for CASSNSGGTYEQYF.

V gene TRBV5-1 combines with J gene TRBJ1-1; TRBD1 matches 9 bases. The CDR3 covers 13 residues. With V trimmed by 3 bases and J by 4 bases, 1 base remained unmatched. Germline CDR1 and CDR2: SGHRS and YFSETQ. The DNA of the CDR3 is TGCGCCAGCAGCTCGGGACAGGGCACTGAAGCTTTCTTT. Translating gives CASSSGQGTEAFF.

This chain connects TRBV12-5 to TRBJ1-1; TRBD1 is a possible D gene (5 bases). The germline CDR1 and CDR2 sequences are LGHNT and FRNRAP. The CDR3 consists of 13 residues. V lost 4 bases, J lost 11 bases, and 17 bases lay in between. The CDR3 loop is CASGSGTGRGAFF. As DNA, the CDR3 is TGTGCTAGTGGTTCAGGGACCGGGAGAGGGGCTTTCTTT.

V usage is TRBV5-4 and J usage is TRBJ1-2; D is perhaps TRBD1 (6 bases). V was shortened by 3 bases and J by 4 bases, with 7 bases between the two germline ends. CDR3 length equals 12 residues. Per germline, CDR1 SGHNT and CDR2 YYREEE (reference sequence). CDR3 sequence: CASSSDSYGYTF. CDR3 nucleotides: TGTGCCAGCAGCTCGGACAGCTATGGCTACACCTTC.

The rearrangement joins TRBV4-1 to TRBJ1-1; D is undetermined. The CDR3 runs to 14 residues. V was trimmed by 2 bases and J by 0 bases, leaving 7 bases between them. Germline assignment: CDR1 MGHRA and CDR2 YSYEKL. CDR3 coding DNA: TGCGCCAGCAGCCAAACAGCAGTGAACACTGAAGCTTTCTTT. It is translated as CASSQTAVNTEAFF.

The chain recombines TRBV27 with TRBJ1-5; TRBD1 aligns across 8 bases. The V gene's germline CDR1 is MNHEY and CDR2 SMNVEV (reference sequence). Trimming cost V 6 bases and J 1 base; bases outside gene matches: 5. There are 15 residues in the CDR3. The CDR3 nucleotides read TGTGCCAGCAGCCGAGGGACAGGCAGCAATCAGCCCCAGCATTTT. This sequence encodes CASSRGTGSNQPQHF.

V and J are TRBV29-1 and TRBJ2-2, with D possibly TRBD2 on 6 matching bases. V was trimmed by 1 base and J by 4 bases, leaving 16 bases between them. The length of the CDR3 is 16 residues. CDR1 is SQVTM and CDR2 is ANQGSEA in the germline V gene. The CDR3 bases are TGCAGCGTTGAAGGTTGGAGGGACCAACCCACCGGGGAGCTGTTTTTT. Translated: CSVEGWRDQPTGELFF.

The V call is TRBV7-9, the J call TRBJ1-5; no definite D call. The germline V gene has CDR1 SEHNR and CDR2 FQNEAQ (reference sequence). The CDR3 runs to 16 residues. V lost 1 base and J lost 0, with 10 bases in between. CDR3 loop: CASSLGGTNSNQPQHF. CDR3 nucleotide sequence: TGTGCCAGCAGCTTAGGTGGCACCAATAGCAATCAGCCCCAGCATTTT.

The V gene is TRBV9, the J gene TRBJ2-1; the match to TRBD2 covers 11 bases. With 3 bases clipped from V and 9 bases from J, the junction kept 8 bases outside the gene matches. Germline assignment: CDR1 SGDLS and CDR2 YYNGEE. CDR3 length equals 15 residues. The CDR3, as DNA: TGTGCCAGCAGCGGGGCCCTAGCGGGGGGAAGTGAGCAGTTCTTC. Protein: CASSGALAGGSEQFF.

This clone was observed a handful of times. The chain uses TRBV6-4 and TRBJ1-6, with a tentative D call TRBD1 (6 bases). V was trimmed by 6 bases and J by 6 bases, leaving 12 bases between them. The CDR3 consists of 14 residues. Germline CDR1 is MRHNA and CDR2 is SNTAGT. CDR3: CASRAQGSNSPLHF. DNA for the CDR3: TGTGCCAGCAGGGCCCAGGGGTCTAATTCACCCCTCCACTTT.

The chain has TRBV9 and TRBJ1-1; 7 bases line up with TRBD1. CDR3 length: 15 residues. Unmatched junction bases numbered 10, after V lost 4 bases and J lost 4 bases. Per germline, CDR1 SGDLS and CDR2 YYNGEE. The CDR3 spells CASSPRTGRSTEAFF. Written as DNA, the CDR3 is TGTGCCAGCAGCCCGCGGACAGGAAGGAGCACTGAAGCTTTCTTT.

This chain joins TRBV2 and TRBJ2-5; D may be TRBD2 (5 bases). V lost 0 bases and J lost 1, with 6 bases in between. Germline V gene sequence: CDR1 SNHLY, CDR2 FYNNEI. This CDR3 is 14 amino acids long. The DNA for the CDR3 is TGTGCCAGCAGTGAAGCAAGCGGCCAAGAGACCCAGTACTTC. Translation: CASSEASGQETQYF.